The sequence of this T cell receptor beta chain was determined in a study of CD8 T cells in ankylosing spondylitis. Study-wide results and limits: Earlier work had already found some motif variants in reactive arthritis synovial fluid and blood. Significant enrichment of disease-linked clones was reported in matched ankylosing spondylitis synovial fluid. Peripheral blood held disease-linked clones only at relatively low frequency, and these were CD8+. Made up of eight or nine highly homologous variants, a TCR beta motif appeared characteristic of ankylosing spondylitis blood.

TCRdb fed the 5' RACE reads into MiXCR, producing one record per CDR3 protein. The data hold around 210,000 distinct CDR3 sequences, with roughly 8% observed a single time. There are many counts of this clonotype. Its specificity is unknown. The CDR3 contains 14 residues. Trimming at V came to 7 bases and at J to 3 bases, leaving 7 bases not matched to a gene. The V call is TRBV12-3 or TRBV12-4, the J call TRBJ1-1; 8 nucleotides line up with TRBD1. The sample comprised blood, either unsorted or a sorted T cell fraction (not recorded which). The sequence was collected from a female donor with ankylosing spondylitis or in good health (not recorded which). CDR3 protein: CASTLGQGDTEAFF. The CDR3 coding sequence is TGTGCCAGCACCCTTGGACAGGGAGACACTGAAGCTTTCTTT.